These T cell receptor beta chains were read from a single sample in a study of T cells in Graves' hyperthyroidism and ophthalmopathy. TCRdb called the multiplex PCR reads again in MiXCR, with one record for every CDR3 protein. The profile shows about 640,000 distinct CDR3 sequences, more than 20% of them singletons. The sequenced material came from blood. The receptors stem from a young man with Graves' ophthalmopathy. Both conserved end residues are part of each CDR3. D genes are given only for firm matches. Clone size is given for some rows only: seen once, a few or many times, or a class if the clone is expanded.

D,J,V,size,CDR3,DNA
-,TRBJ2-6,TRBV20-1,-,CSGLNPGGILTGANVLTF,TGCAGTGGGCTGAACCCGGGTGGTATTTTGACTGGGGCCAACGTCCTGACTTTC
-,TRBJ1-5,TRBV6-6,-,CASSYSNGQPQHF,TGTGCCAGCAGTTACTCGAACGGTCAGCCCCAGCATTTT
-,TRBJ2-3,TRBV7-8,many,CASTLTGSSTDTQYF,TGTGCCAGCACCTTAACGGGGTCTAGCACAGATACGCAGTATTTT
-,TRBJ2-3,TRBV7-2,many,CASSLRPGADTQYF,TGTGCCAGCAGCTTACGTCCAGGGGCAGATACGCAGTATTTT
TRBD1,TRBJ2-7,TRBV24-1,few,CATSDKGATGSYEQYF,TGTGCCACCAGTGATAAAGGGGCGACAGGGTCCTACGAGCAGTACTTC
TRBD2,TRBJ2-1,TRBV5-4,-,CASSLVATSGYNEQFF,TGTGCCAGCAGCTTGGTCGCGACTAGCGGATACAATGAGCAGTTCTTC
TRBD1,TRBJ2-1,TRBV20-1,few,CSARGGQSSYNEQFF,TGCAGTGCTAGAGGGGGACAGAGCTCCTACAATGAGCAGTTCTTC
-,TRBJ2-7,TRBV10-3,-,CAISEFLRDGSSYEQYF,TGTGCCATCAGTGAGTTCCTCCGGGACGGAAGCTCCTACGAGCAGTACTTC
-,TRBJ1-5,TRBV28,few,CASNPPKTGISNQPQHF,TGTGCCAGCAATCCTCCGAAAACAGGGATTAGCAATCAGCCCCAGCATTTT
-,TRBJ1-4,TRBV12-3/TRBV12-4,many,CASGPGRVRGDQNEKLFF,TGTGCCAGCGGCCCGGGACGGGTTCGAGGAGATCAAAATGAAAAACTGTTTTTT
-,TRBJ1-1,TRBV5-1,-,CASSFLGGGNTEAFF,TGCGCCAGCAGCTTTTTAGGGGGTGGAAACACTGAAGCTTTCTTT
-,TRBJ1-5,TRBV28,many,CASRGTFNQPQHF,TGTGCCAGCAGAGGGACTTTCAATCAGCCCCAGCATTTT
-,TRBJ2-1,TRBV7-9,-,CASSFSPDEQFF,TGTGCCAGCAGCTTTTCCCCGGATGAGCAGTTCTTC
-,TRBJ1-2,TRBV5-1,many,CASSFGQGGGYTF,TGCGCCAGCAGCTTTGGCCAAGGCGGTGGCTACACCTTC
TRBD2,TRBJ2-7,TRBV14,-,CASSPLGLAGPGEQYF,TGTGCCAGCAGTCCCCTGGGTCTAGCGGGTCCCGGCGAGCAGTACTTC
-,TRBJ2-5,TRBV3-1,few,CASSLSRARQETQYF,TGTGCCAGCAGTTTATCACGGGCCCGCCAAGAGACCCAGTACTTC
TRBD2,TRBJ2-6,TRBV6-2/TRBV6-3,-,CASSTGLARSGANVLTF,TGTGCCAGCAGTACCGGACTAGCCCGGTCTGGGGCCAACGTCCTGACTTTC
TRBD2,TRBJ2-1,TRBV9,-,CASSPEGGTYNEQFF,TGTGCCAGCAGCCCAGAGGGAGGGACCTACAATGAGCAGTTCTTC
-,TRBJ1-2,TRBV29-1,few,CSILGTDYGYIF,TGCAGCATACTAGGGACGGACTATGGCTACATCTTC
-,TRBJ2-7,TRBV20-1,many,CSARDSGYEQYF,TGCAGTGCTAGAGACAGCGGCTACGAGCAGTACTTC
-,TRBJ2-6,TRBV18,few,CASSPPQGSGANVLTF,TGTGCCAGCTCACCACCTCAAGGCTCTGGGGCCAACGTCCTGACTTTC
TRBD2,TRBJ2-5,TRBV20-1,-,CSASRASGRDETQYF,TGCAGTGCTAGTAGGGCTAGCGGGAGGGACGAGACCCAGTACTTC
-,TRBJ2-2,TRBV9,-,CASSVWDISNANTGELFF,TGTGCCAGCAGCGTATGGGACATTTCAAATGCGAACACCGGGGAGCTGTTTTTT
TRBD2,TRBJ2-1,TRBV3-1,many,CASSPGTSGRGSYNEQFF,TGTGCCAGCAGCCCTGGGACTAGCGGGAGGGGATCCTACAATGAGCAGTTCTTC
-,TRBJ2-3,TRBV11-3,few,CASSLGTSSADTQYF,TGTGCCAGCAGCTTAGGAACATCGTCTGCAGATACGCAGTATTTT